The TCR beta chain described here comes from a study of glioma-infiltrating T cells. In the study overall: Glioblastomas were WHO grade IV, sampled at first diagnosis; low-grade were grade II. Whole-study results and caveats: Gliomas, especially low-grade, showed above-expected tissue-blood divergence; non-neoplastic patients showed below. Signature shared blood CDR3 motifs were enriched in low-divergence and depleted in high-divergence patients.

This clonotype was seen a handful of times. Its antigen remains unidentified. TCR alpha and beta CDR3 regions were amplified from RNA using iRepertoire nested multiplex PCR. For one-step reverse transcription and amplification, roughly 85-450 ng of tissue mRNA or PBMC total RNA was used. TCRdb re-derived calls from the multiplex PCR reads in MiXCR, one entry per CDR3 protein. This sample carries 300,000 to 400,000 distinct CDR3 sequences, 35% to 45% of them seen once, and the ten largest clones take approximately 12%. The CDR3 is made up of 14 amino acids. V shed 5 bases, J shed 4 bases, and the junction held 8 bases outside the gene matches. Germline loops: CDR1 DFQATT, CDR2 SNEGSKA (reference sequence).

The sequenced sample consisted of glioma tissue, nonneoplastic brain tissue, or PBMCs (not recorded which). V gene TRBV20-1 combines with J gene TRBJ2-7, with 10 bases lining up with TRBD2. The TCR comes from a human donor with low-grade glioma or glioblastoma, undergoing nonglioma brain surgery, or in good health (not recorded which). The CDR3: CSASEAGGIYEQYF. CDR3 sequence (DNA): TGCAGTGCTTCTGAAGCGGGAGGGATTTACGAGCAGTACTTC.